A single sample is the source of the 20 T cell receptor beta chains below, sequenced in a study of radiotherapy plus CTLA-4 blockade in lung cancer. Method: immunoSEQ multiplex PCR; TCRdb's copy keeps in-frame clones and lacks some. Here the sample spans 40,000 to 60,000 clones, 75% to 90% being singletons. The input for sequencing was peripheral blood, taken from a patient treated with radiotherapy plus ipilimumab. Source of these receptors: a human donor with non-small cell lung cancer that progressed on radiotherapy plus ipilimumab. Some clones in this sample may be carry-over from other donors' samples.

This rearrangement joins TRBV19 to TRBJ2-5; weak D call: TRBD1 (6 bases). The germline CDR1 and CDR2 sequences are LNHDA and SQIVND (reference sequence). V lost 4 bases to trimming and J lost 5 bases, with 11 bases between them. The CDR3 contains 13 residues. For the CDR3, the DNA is TGTGCCAGTAGTACTCAGGGGACGGAGACCCAGTACTTC. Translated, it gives CASSTQGTETQYF.

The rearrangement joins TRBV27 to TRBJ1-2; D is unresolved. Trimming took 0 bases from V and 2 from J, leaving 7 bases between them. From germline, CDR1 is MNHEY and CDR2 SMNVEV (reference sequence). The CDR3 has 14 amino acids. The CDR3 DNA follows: TGTGCCAGCAGTTTATCGCCGGGGAACTATGGCTACACCTTC. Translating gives CASSLSPGNYGYTF.

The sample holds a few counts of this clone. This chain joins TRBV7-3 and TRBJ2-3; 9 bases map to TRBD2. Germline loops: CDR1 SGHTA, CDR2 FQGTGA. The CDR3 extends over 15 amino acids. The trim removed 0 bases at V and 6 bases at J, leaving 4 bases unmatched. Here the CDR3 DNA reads TGTGCCAGCAGCTTAACTAGCGGGGGAGGGGATACGCAGTATTTT. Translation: CASSLTSGGGDTQYF.

The CDR3, as DNA: TGTGCCAGCTCAGACATTAACTCTGGGGCCAACGTCCTGACTTTC. Amino acid sequence: CASSDINSGANVLTF. The V gene is TRBV18, the J gene TRBJ2-6; D is uncertain. This CDR3 has 15 residues. The germline V gene encodes CDR1 KGHSH and CDR2 LQKENI. Between the trimmed V and J ends, which lost 5 bases and 0 bases, there was a span of 8 bases.

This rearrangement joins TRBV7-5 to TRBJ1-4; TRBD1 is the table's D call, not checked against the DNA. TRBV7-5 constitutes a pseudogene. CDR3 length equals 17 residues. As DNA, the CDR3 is TGTGCCAGAAGGTTACAGGGGATTAAACGCACTAATGAAAAACTGTTTTTT. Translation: CARRLQGIKRTNEKLFF.

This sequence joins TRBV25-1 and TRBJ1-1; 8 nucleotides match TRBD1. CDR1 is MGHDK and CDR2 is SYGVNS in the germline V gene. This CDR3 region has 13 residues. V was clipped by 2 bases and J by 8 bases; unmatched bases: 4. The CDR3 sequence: CASSEDRGREAFF. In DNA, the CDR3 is TGTGCCAGCAGTGAAGACAGGGGTCGGGAAGCTTTCTTT.

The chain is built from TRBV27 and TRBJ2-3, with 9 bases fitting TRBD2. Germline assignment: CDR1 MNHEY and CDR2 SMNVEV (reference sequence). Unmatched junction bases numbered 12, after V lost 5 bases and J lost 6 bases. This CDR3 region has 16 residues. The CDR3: CASSVAGDPPTDTQYF. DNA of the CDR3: TGTGCCAGCAGTGTAGCGGGAGACCCCCCTACGGATACGCAGTATTTT.

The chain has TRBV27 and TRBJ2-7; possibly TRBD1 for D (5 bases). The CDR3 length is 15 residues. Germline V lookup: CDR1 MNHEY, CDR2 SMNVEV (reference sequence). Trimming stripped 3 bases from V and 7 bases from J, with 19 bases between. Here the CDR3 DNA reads TGTGCCAGCAGTTTTTGGCGAAAGGGGCCGCGGGAGCAGTACTTC. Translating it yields CASSFWRKGPREQYF.

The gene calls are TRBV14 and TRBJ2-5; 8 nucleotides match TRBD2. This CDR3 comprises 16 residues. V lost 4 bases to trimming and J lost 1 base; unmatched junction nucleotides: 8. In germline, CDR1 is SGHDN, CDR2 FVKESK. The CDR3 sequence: CASSRGTSRSQETQYF. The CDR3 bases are TGTGCCAGCAGCCGGGGGACTAGTCGTTCCCAAGAGACCCAGTACTTC.

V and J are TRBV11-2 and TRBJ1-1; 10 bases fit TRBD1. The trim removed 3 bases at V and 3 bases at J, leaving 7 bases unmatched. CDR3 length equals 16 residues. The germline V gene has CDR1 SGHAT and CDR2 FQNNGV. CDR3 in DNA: TGTGCCAGCAGCTTCCCCCCGGGACAGGGGCACACTGAAGCTTTCTTT. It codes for CASSFPPGQGHTEAFF.

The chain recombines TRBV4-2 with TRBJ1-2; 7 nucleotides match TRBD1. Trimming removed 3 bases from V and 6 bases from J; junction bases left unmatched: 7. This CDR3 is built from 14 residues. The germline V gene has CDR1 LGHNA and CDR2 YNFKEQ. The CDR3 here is CASSHPSGTDGYTF. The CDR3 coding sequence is TGTGCCAGCAGCCATCCCTCCGGGACAGATGGCTACACCTTC.

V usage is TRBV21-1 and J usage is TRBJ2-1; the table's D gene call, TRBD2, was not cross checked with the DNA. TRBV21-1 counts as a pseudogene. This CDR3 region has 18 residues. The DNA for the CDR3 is TGTGCCAGCAGCAAAGAGGGCCTAGCGGGAGTGGGAGGGAATGAGCAGTTCTTC. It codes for CASSKEGLAGVGGNEQFF.

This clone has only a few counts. The CDR3 nucleotides read TGTGCCAGTAAACCGAGCTCCTACAATGAGCAGTTCTTC. Amino acids: CASKPSSYNEQFF. This sequence joins TRBV6-1 and TRBJ2-1; D not resolved. Germline CDR1 is MNHNS and CDR2 is SASEGT. This CDR3 has 13 residues. V gave up 9 bases and J gave up 0 bases, with 9 bases separating them.

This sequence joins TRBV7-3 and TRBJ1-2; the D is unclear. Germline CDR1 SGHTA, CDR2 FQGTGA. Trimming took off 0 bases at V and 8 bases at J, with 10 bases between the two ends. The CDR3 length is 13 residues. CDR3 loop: CASSLTRDTGYTF. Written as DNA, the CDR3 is TGTGCCAGCAGCTTAACGCGAGACACGGGCTACACCTTC.

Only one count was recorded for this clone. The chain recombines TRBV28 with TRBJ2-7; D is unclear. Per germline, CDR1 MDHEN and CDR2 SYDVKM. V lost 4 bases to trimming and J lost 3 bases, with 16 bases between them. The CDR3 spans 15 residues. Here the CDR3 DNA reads TGTGCCAGCAGTTCCCCCAGTGTGGCGGACTACGAGCAGTACTTC. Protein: CASSSPSVADYEQYF. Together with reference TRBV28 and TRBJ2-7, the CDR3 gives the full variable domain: DVKVTQSSRYLVKRTGEKVFLECVQDMDHENMFWYRQDPGLGLRLIYFSYDVKMKEKGDIPEGYSVSREKKERFSLILESASTNQTSMYLCASSSPSVADYEQYFGPGTRLTVT.

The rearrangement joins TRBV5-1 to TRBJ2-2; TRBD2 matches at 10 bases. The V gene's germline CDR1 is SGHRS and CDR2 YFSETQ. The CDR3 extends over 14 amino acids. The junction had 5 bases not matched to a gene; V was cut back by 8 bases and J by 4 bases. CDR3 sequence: CASTTSGITGELFF. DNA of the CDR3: TGCGCCAGTACTACTAGCGGGATCACCGGGGAGCTGTTTTTT.

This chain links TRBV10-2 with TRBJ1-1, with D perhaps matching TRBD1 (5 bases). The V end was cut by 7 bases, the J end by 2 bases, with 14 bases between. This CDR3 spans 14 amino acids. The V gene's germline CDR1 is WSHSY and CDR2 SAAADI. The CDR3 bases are TGCGCCAGCAATTATCTCGGACAAAACACTGAAGCTTTCTTT. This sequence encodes CASNYLGQNTEAFF.

CDR3 residues: CASSLGADNSPLHF. The CDR3 coding sequence is TGTGCCAGCAGTTTGGGGGCCGATAATTCACCCCTCCACTTT. The V and J genes are TRBV27 and TRBJ1-6, with D possibly TRBD1 on 6 matching bases. The CDR3 consists of 14 residues. Germline V gene sequence: CDR1 MNHEY, CDR2 SMNVEV (reference sequence). V lost 3 bases and J 5 bases, leaving 8 bases between the germline ends.

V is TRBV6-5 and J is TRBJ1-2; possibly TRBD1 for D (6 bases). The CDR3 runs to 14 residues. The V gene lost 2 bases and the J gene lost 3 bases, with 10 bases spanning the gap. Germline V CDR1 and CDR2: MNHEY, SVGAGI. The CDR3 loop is CASSYKGGDYGYTF. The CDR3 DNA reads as TGTGCCAGCAGTTACAAAGGGGGAGACTATGGCTACACCTTC.

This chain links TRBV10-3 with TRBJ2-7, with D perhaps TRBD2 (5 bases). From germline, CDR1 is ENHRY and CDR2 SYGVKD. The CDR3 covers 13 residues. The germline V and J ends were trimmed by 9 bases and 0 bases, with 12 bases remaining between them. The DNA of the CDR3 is TGTGCCATAGCGGCCTCCTTCTCCTACGAGCAGTACTTC. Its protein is CAIAASFSYEQYF.